This record covers a single T cell receptor beta chain. Regarding treatment: around 19 received Ad26.COV2.S at low or high dose, single or two shots; 5 received placebo; per-sample allocation not given. Day 63 following the first vaccine or placebo injection was when the samples were taken. This specimen comes from a study of Ad26.COV2.S vaccination and SARS-CoV-2 variants. The repertoire was sequenced with immunoSEQ multiplex PCR; TCRdb's copy has only in-frame clones and lacks some. The top ten hold 2% to 2.5% of the sample, which has 300,000 to 400,000 clones, 85% seen once. The receptor was derived from a person between 18 and 60 years old who received the Ad26.COV2.S COVID-19 vaccine or a placebo. This sample comprised peripheral blood, obtained in a trial of Ad26.COV2.S vaccine versus placebo.

The CDR3 is CASSFQGGPYEQYF. The DNA of the CDR3 is TGCGCCAGCAGCTTTCAGGGGGGACCCTACGAGCAGTACTTC. The chain carries TRBV5-1 and TRBJ2-7; D might be TRBD1 (7 bases). This CDR3 contains 14 residues. Germline V gene lookup returns CDR1 SGHRS and CDR2 YFSETQ. Trimming stripped 2 bases from V and 2 bases from J, with 11 bases between. Variable domain in full (rest from reference TRBV5-1 and TRBJ2-7): KAGVTQTPRYLIKTRGQQVTLSCSPISGHRSVSWYQQTPGQGLQFLFEYFSETQRNKGNFPGRFSGRQFSNSRSEMNVSTLELGDSALYLCASSFQGGPYEQYFGPGTRLTVT.